A selection of T cell receptor beta chains follows, all from one sample in a study of blood T cell repertoires in COVID-19. The assay was immunoSEQ multiplex PCR, and TCRdb's table has in-frame clones only and misses some. The table lists about 180,000 clones, about 75% of them singletons. Sequenced sample: peripheral blood. These receptors all come from a woman aged 70-85 years with acute or convalescent COVID-19. The CDR3 runs from the conserved cysteine through the conserved F or W. A D gene is named only where the DNA matches it firmly. Clone size, where shown, is once, few, many, or a class for clones that have expanded.

j_gene,d_gene,abundance,v_gene,CDR3nt,CDR3aa
TRBJ2-7,TRBD1,once,TRBV2,TGTGCCAGCAGGGTGACAGGGGCCGCCAACGGGGAGCAGTACTTC,CASRVTGAANGEQYF
TRBJ2-7,TRBD2,.,TRBV5-5,TGTGCCAGCAGCTTGGTCGGCGGGAGGTCTACGGAGCAGTACTTC,CASSLVGGRSTEQYF
TRBJ2-7,TRBD2,.,TRBV5-5,TGTGCCAGCAGCTCCGGACTAGCGGGATCCTCCTCCTTC,CASSSGLAGSSSF
TRBJ2-3,.,.,TRBV6-1,TGTGCCAGCAGTGAAACTTTTCTGGATACGCAGTATTTT,CASSETFLDTQYF
TRBJ1-1,TRBD1,few,TRBV2,TGTGCCAGCAGTCGCCCGACAGGGAGGACCGCTGAAGCTTTCTTT,CASSRPTGRTAEAFF
TRBJ2-1,.,.,TRBV7-9,TGTGCCAGCGCGAGGGGGTTTCAAAGCGGCACCGCCTCCAATGAGCAGTTCTTC,CASARGFQSGTASNEQFF
TRBJ1-4,.,.,TRBV30,TGTGCCTGGAGTGTACAAGAGAGGGCGCACGAAAAACTGTTTTTT,CAWSVQERAHEKLFF
TRBJ1-1,TRBD1,.,TRBV9,TGTGCCAGCAGCGCAACGGGACAGATTCTACTGAACACTGAAGCTTTCTTT,CASSATGQILLNTEAFF
TRBJ1-4,.,.,TRBV7-9,TGTGCCAGCAGCTTAGCGGGGACAAATGAAAAACTGTTTTTT,CASSLAGTNEKLFF
TRBJ1-4,TRBD1,.,TRBV4-1,TGCGCCAGCAGCCAGGGGACAGGGTCGGGTGAAAAACTGTTTTTT,CASSQGTGSGEKLFF
TRBJ1-1,TRBD1,once,TRBV3-1/TRBV3-2,TGTGCCAGCAGCCTTCCATTACAGGGGGGAGGGACTGAAGCTTTCTTT,CASSLPLQGGGTEAFF
TRBJ1-1,TRBD1,.,TRBV10-1,TGCGCCAGCAGTGATAGGGGGCTCGTGAACACTGAAGCTTTCTTT,CASSDRGLVNTEAFF
TRBJ1-5,TRBD1,.,TRBV24-1,TGTGCCACGCAGGGGGTTGACCAGCCCCAGCATTTT,CATQGVDQPQHF
TRBJ2-5,.,.,TRBV7-2,TGTGCCAGCAGCGCGGGACTGGGGAAGACCCAGTACTTC,CASSAGLGKTQYF
TRBJ2-7,TRBD1,.,TRBV5-1,TGCGCCAGCAGCTTAACAGGGGGCGGCTACGAGCAGTACTTC,CASSLTGGGYEQYF
TRBJ2-1,TRBD2,.,TRBV5-6,TGTGCCAGCAGCTTGGGGCTAGCGGTTAACAATGAGCAGTTCTTC,CASSLGLAVNNEQFF
TRBJ1-5,.,.,TRBV6-1,TGTGCCAGCAGTGCCCGCCTCGGGTCCGGGGGTCAGCCCCAGCATTTT,CASSARLGSGGQPQHF
TRBJ1-2,.,.,TRBV25-1,TGTGCCAGCAGTGAGGGCAGGGCCTATGGCTACACCTTC,CASSEGRAYGYTF
TRBJ2-4,TRBD2,.,TRBV3-1/TRBV3-2,TGTGCCAGCAGCCCCCAAAGCCCGGCGGGAGCCCAGTACTTC,CASSPQSPAGAQYF
TRBJ2-5,TRBD2,.,TRBV7-9,TGTGCCAGCAGCCTCGCTAGCGGAGAGACCCAGTACTTC,CASSLASGETQYF
TRBJ2-5,.,.,TRBV2,TGTGCCAGCAGTGAATCACGGGAGACCCAGTACTTC,CASSESRETQYF
TRBJ2-7,TRBD1,.,TRBV7-2,TGTGCCAGCCTGACAGGGGCTGGAACCTACGAGCAGTACTTC,CASLTGAGTYEQYF
TRBJ1-4,.,.,TRBV19,TGTGCCAGTAGTATTCCGGGGGGAGGAAGCGAAAAACTGTTTTTT,CASSIPGGGSEKLFF
TRBJ2-1,.,few,TRBV5-1,TGCGCCAGCAGCGATGCAGGTTACTCCTACAATGAGCAGTTCTTC,CASSDAGYSYNEQFF
TRBJ1-1,.,.,TRBV30,TGTGCCTGGAGTGTGGGCAGGAACACTGAAGCTTTCTTT,CAWSVGRNTEAFF
TRBJ1-1,.,.,TRBV7-2,TGTGCCAGCAGCTTAGTCCCATGGAGGGAGTTGAACACTGAAGCTTTCTTT,CASSLVPWRELNTEAFF
TRBJ2-3,TRBD2,.,TRBV19,TGTGCCAGTAGTATAACCAGCGGGAGGAGTGATACGCAGTATTTT,CASSITSGRSDTQYF
TRBJ2-3,.,.,TRBV7-3,TGTGCCAGCAGCTCCCGGGGCACAGATACGCAGTATTTT,CASSSRGTDTQYF
TRBJ2-7,TRBD1,.,TRBV2,TGTGCCAGCAGCGCCGGACAGGGGATCGCCGAGCAGTACTTC,CASSAGQGIAEQYF